This T cell receptor beta chain was documented in a study of T-cell reconstitution after alpha-beta-depleted transplantation in children. Unique molecular identifiers tagged the TCRbeta library. Using its own MiXCR run on the PCR reads, TCRdb lists one record per CDR3 protein. Among 450,000 to 600,000 distinct CDR3 sequences listed, roughly a tenth were seen once. Points from the study as a whole: Hyperexpanded clones declined; after one year, newly produced T cells mostly supplied diversity. Alpha-beta T cells present about two months after transplant were reported to originate from several hundred expanded graft clones.

This clonotype was counted at least ten times. Its specificity is not known. The CDR3 is made up of 14 amino acids. The V gene lost 2 bases and the J gene lost 8 bases, with 13 bases spanning the gap. The starting material was PBMCs, obtained before TCRalphabeta/CD19-depleted stem cell transplant. The chain links TRBV12-3 or TRBV12-4 to TRBJ2-1; D is uncertain. This sequence originates from a child aged 2 to 15 with inherited bone marrow failure, due to receive a stem cell transplant. CDR3 nucleotide sequence: TGTGCCAGCAGTTTAAGCCTTAAAGCCTATGAGCAGTTCTTC. Protein product: CASSLSLKAYEQFF.